This T cell receptor beta chain derives from a study of T-cell reconstitution after alpha-beta-depleted transplantation in children. Unique molecular identifiers were incorporated into the prepared TCRbeta library. From the PCR reads, TCRdb called clonotypes with MiXCR, one entry per CDR3 protein. The table has around 440,000 distinct CDR3 sequences, around 16% seen once; the top ten hold over 25%. Concerning this clonotype itself: Its antigen remains unidentified.

Overall study findings and caveats: About two months after transplant, alpha-beta T cells reportedly came from several hundred expanded graft clones. The study traced high day-60 TCRbeta diversity in some patients to surviving recipient T cells and thymic progenitors. Fresh T-cell production supplied most of the T-cell counts and diversity seen one year after transplant.

Trimming removed 8 bases from V and 1 base from J, with 12 bases in between. The CDR3 sequence is 13 residues long. The germline CDR1 and CDR2 sequences are MGHDK and SYGVNS. The sample here was PBMCs, mostly from graft donor cells, taken 360 days after TCRalphabeta/CD19-depleted stem cell transplant. The chain has TRBV25-1 and TRBJ2-7; either TRBD1 or TRBD2 may supply D (5 bases each). The TCR sequence derives from a boy in the first two years of life who had a stem cell transplant for Wiskott-Aldrich syndrome, so the T cells may come from the graft donor. CDR3 nucleotide sequence: TGTGCCAGCTCTAGGGGAGTATCCTACGAGCAGTACTTC. It codes for CASSRGVSYEQYF.